This T cell receptor (beta chain) was found in a study of metastatic and nonmetastatic thyroid tumors. In the study overall: It was across blood and tumor or nodule tissue from malignant and benign thyroid patients that repertoires were compared. Study results and caveats: Significantly higher TCR beta diversity was reportedly seen in malignant thyroid tumors than benign nodules, in blood and tumor.

V lost 2 bases, J lost 6 bases, and 7 bases stayed unmatched. Germline V gene sequence: CDR1 GTSNPN, CDR2 SVGIG (reference sequence). This CDR3 has 15 amino acids. Thyroid surgery had not been preceded by any treatment in any patient. This clone appeared many times. Its specificity is not known. MiXCR re-clonotyped the PCR reads for TCRdb. The sample comprises 35,000 to 50,000 clones, around an eighth of which are singletons, and 9% rests with the top ten. The receptor was isolated from a male donor with papillary thyroid cancer or a benign thyroid nodule (not recorded which). Some clones in this sample may be carry-over from other donors' samples. The material sequenced was blood. The J gene is TRBJ2-3, the V gene TRBV30; 11 nucleotides agree with TRBD2. CDR3 loop: CAWSSTSGNTDTQYF. The CDR3 DNA reads TGTGCCTGGAGTTCGACTAGCGGGAATACCGATACGCAGTATTTT.